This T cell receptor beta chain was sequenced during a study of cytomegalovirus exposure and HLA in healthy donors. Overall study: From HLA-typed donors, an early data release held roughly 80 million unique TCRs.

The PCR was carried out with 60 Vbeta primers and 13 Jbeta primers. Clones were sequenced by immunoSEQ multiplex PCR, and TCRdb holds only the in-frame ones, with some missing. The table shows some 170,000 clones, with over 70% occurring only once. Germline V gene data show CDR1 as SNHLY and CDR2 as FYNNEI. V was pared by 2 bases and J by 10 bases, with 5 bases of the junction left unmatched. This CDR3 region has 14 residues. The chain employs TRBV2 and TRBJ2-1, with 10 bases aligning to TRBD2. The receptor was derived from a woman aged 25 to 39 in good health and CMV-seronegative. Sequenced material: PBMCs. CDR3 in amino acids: CASSELAGVEEQFF. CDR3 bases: TGTGCCAGCAGTGAACTAGCGGGAGTCGAGGAGCAGTTCTTC.